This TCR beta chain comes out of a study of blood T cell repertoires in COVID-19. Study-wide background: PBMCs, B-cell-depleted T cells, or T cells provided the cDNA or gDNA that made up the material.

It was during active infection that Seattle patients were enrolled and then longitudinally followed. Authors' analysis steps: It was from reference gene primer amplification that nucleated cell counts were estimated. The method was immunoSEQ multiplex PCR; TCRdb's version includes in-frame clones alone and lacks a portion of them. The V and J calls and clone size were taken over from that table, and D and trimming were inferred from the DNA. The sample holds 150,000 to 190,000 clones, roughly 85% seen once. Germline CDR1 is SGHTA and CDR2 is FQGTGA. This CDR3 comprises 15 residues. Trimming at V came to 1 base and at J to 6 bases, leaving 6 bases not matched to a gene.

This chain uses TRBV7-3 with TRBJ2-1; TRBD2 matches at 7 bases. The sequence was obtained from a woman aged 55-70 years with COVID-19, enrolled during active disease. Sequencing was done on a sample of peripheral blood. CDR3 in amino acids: CASSLNRLAPNEQFF. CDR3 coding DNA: TGTGCCAGCAGCTTAAATAGACTAGCCCCCAATGAGCAGTTCTTC.